The 23 T cell receptor beta chains below all came from one sample that was sequenced in a study of T-cell reconstitution after alpha-beta-depleted transplantation in children. TCRbeta library construction was performed incorporating unique molecular identifiers. TCRdb re-derived calls from the PCR reads in MiXCR, one entry per CDR3 protein. The sample consists of 700,000 to 950,000 distinct CDR3 sequences, 15% to 20% of them appearing once. Sequences were derived from PBMCs, mostly from graft donor cells, sampled 360 days after TCRalphabeta/CD19-depleted stem cell transplant. Receptor source: a male patient younger than 18 who had a stem cell transplant for acute lymphoblastic leukemia, so the T cells may come from the graft donor.

This clonotype appeared a few times. This chain connects TRBV27 to TRBJ2-7, with TRBD2 matching 10 bases. The V segment lost 0 bases and the J segment 3 bases; nucleotides outside the gene matches: 5. This CDR3 is 16 amino acids long. The V gene's germline CDR1 is MNHEY and CDR2 SMNVEV (reference sequence). Written as DNA, the CDR3 is TGTGCCAGCAGTTTATCCCTAGCGGGAGAACTCTACGAGCAGTACTTC. Its translation: CASSLSLAGELYEQYF.

This clonotype was found a few times. The chain recombines TRBV7-8 with TRBJ2-7; no reliable D call. The CDR3 covers 13 residues. The ends were cut back, 3 bases at V and 6 bases at J, with 12 bases in the middle. Germline V gene data show CDR1 as SGHVS and CDR2 as FQNEAQ. CDR3 bases: TGTGCCAGCAGCTTGGTACAAGAAGGCGAGCAGTACTTC. Translated: CASSLVQEGEQYF.

This clonotype was seen more than once but under ten times. The chain uses TRBV20-1 and TRBJ2-1, with 7 bases lining up with TRBD1. J was trimmed by 8 bases and V by 0 bases; bases with no gene match: 7. Germline-derived CDR1 and CDR2 are DFQATT and SNEGSKA (reference sequence). The CDR3 is 14 amino acids. The CDR3 protein is CSARDGDSRDEQFF. CDR3 in DNA: TGCAGTGCTAGAGACGGGGACAGTCGGGATGAGCAGTTCTTC.

Only a few counts were recorded for this clonotype. This chain joins TRBV24-1 and TRBJ2-1; 11 nucleotides match TRBD2. The J segment lost 8 bases and the V segment lost 3 bases, leaving 8 bases of the junction unmatched. The CDR3 runs 16 residues. Looked up from germline, CDR1 is KGHDR and CDR2 is SFDVKD. The chain's CDR3 is CATSDRSSGRIHEQFF. DNA for the CDR3: TGTGCCACCAGTGATCGGTCTAGCGGGAGGATCCATGAGCAGTTCTTC.

This chain links TRBV24-1 with TRBJ2-1; 10 bases are a match to TRBD1. Losses at the gene ends were 4 bases for V and 8 bases for J; bases not matched to a gene: 1. The CDR3 length is 13 residues. Per the germline V gene, CDR1 is KGHDR and CDR2 is SFDVKD. CDR3 loop: CATSDGQGDEQFF. The CDR3 DNA reads TGTGCCACCAGTGACGGACAGGGGGATGAGCAGTTCTTC.

This clonotype was seen many times. CDR3 nucleotides: TGTGCCAGCACCTTCTACGGTAGCGGGAGCGATGAGCAGTTCTTC. This encodes CASTFYGSGSDEQFF. This sequence joins TRBV7-2 and TRBJ2-1; 9 bases agree with TRBD2. The CDR3 consists of 15 residues. The V and J ends lost 7 bases and 8 bases, in that order; junction bases with no gene match: 12. Looked up from germline, CDR1 is SGHTA and CDR2 is FQGNSA.

This clonotype has at least ten counts. The CDR3 nucleotides read TGTGCCAGCAGCGCTCATTTAGGGACCCAGTACTTC. Protein product: CASSAHLGTQYF. The rearrangement uses TRBV27 and TRBJ2-5; D gene uncertain. Trimming removed 6 bases at V and 7 bases at J, with 12 bases between. Per the germline V gene, CDR1 is MNHEY and CDR2 is SMNVEV (reference sequence). The CDR3 is made up of 12 amino acids.

The chain is built from TRBV27 and TRBJ2-1, with D tentatively TRBD1 (6 bases). CDR1 MNHEY and CDR2 SMNVEV come from the germline V gene (reference sequence). CDR3 length: 18 amino acids. V lost 3 bases, J lost 4 bases, and 22 bases lay in between. This CDR3 reads CASSFWGRTNYPYNEQFF. Written as DNA, the CDR3 is TGTGCCAGCAGTTTCTGGGGGCGAACGAATTATCCGTACAATGAGCAGTTCTTC.

This clonotype has ten or more counts. The chain couples TRBV9 to TRBJ2-1; maybe TRBD2 (7 bases). The ends were cut back, 0 bases at V and 1 base at J, with 11 bases in the middle. This CDR3 has 16 amino acids. Per germline, CDR1 SGDLS and CDR2 YYNGEE. CDR3 nucleotides: TGTGCCAGCAGCGTAGTGGAGGGGGGGTCCTACAATGAGCAGTTCTTC. Translation gives CASSVVEGGSYNEQFF.

The chain joins TRBV4-1 to TRBJ1-5, with D possibly TRBD1 on 5 matching bases. In germline, CDR1 is MGHRA, CDR2 YSYEKL. Trimming cost V 2 bases and J 4 bases, with 15 bases left between them. This CDR3 is built from 16 residues. The DNA of the CDR3 is TGCGCCAGCAGCCAACCAAGGGTGGGGGGGAATCAGCCCCAGCATTTT. Its translation is CASSQPRVGGNQPQHF.

This clonotype has a handful of counts. The rearrangement uses TRBV20-1 and TRBJ2-1; tentatively, D is TRBD1 (5 bases). V lost 6 bases, J lost 3 bases, and 15 bases lay in between. Germline V gives CDR1 DFQATT, CDR2 SNEGSKA (reference sequence). The CDR3 contains 14 residues. The CDR3 DNA is TGCAGTGCGCTACAGGTATATGGCTACAATGAGCAGTTCTTC. Translation: CSALQVYGYNEQFF.

Only a few counts were recorded for this clonotype. J is TRBJ2-3 and V is TRBV7-6; maybe TRBD2 (6 bases). V lost 3 bases, J lost 3 bases, and 16 bases lay in between. Germline values: CDR1 SGHVS, CDR2 FNYEAQ. The CDR3 consists of 16 residues. The CDR3 coding sequence is TGTGCCAGCAGCTTTTCCACCCGGAGGGGAACAGATACGCAGTATTTT. Protein: CASSFSTRRGTDTQYF.

The chain couples TRBV12-3 or TRBV12-4 to TRBJ1-2, with TRBD1 matching over 7 bases. J gave up 8 bases and V 4 bases, and 16 bases lay outside the gene matches. This CDR3 is built from 16 residues. Here the CDR3 reads CASSSYPVTGWGGYTF. The CDR3 DNA reads as TGTGCCAGCAGTTCCTACCCTGTGACAGGGTGGGGGGGCTACACCTTC.

This clonotype was picked up a small number of times. CDR3 DNA: TGCGCCAGCAGCCCCACAGGGACTGATCAGCCCCAGCATTTT. This translates into CASSPTGTDQPQHF. The chain employs TRBV4-1 and TRBJ1-5; D might be TRBD1 (6 bases). This CDR3 spans 14 amino acids. Trimming shortened V by 4 bases and J by 5 bases, and 12 bases separated the two germline ends. From germline, CDR1 is MGHRA and CDR2 YSYEKL.

The chain carries TRBV20-1 and TRBJ2-3, with 14 bases fitting TRBD2. This CDR3 spans 18 amino acids. Germline values: CDR1 DFQATT, CDR2 SNEGSKA (reference sequence). The junction had 11 bases not matched to a gene; V was cut back by 3 bases and J by 3 bases. The CDR3 DNA follows: TGCAGTGCTAGGTCTCAGCGACTAGCGGGAGGGCCAACAGATACGCAGTATTTT. It translates to CSARSQRLAGGPTDTQYF.

This clonotype has a handful of counts. This chain joins TRBV30 and TRBJ2-3, with no clear D. This CDR3 spans 11 amino acids. The V end lost 3 bases, the J end lost 6 bases, and 7 bases lay between the germline ends. CDR1 GTSNPN and CDR2 SVGIG come from the germline V gene (reference sequence). Here the CDR3 DNA reads TGTGCCTGGAGCCTAGGGGATACGCAGTATTTT. Translating gives CAWSLGDTQYF.

The V and J genes are TRBV5-6 and TRBJ1-2; 11 bases fit TRBD1. CDR1 and CDR2 from the germline V gene are SGHDT and YYEEEE. This CDR3 has 15 amino acids. After removal of 1 base from V and 9 bases from J, the junction contained 8 bases not matched to a gene. This chain's CDR3 is CASSLFGTGGRSYTF. The CDR3 DNA reads as TGTGCCAGCAGCTTGTTCGGGACAGGGGGTAGGAGCTACACCTTC.

V gene TRBV20-1 combines with J gene TRBJ1-6, with 8 bases fitting TRBD1. There are 14 residues in the CDR3. After removal of 5 bases from V and 5 bases from J, the junction contained 5 bases not matched to a gene. CDR1 is DFQATT, CDR2 SNEGSKA, per germline (reference sequence). CDR3 residues: CSAAGTGHNSPLHF. The CDR3 DNA reads TGCAGTGCTGCCGGGACAGGCCATAATTCACCCCTCCACTTT.

This rearrangement joins TRBV2 to TRBJ1-5, with 8 bases matching TRBD1. V shed 6 bases and J 0 bases; nucleotides not matched to a gene: 4. The CDR3 loop spans 15 amino acids. From germline, CDR1 is SNHLY and CDR2 FYNNEI. In nucleotides, the CDR3 is TGTGCCAGCAGAGACAGGGGTCTTAGCAATCAGCCCCAGCATTTT. Protein sequence: CASRDRGLSNQPQHF.

The rearrangement links TRBV18 to TRBJ2-1; TRBD2 is a possible D gene (5 bases). The germline V gene has CDR1 KGHSH and CDR2 LQKENI. CDR3 size: 17 residues. V lost 4 bases, J lost 0 bases, and 16 bases lay in between. In DNA form, the CDR3 reads TGTGCCAGCTCACGGCTATATTGGGAGAACTCCTACAATGAGCAGTTCTTC. Its translation is CASSRLYWENSYNEQFF.

This clonotype has a single count. The rearrangement joins TRBV4-1 to TRBJ2-3; the D is unclear. Germline V lookup: CDR1 MGHRA, CDR2 YSYEKL. The germline V and J ends were trimmed by 4 bases and 2 bases, with 10 bases remaining between them. This CDR3 is 14 amino acids long. The CDR3: CASSLLELTDTQYF. CDR3 coding DNA: TGCGCCAGCAGCCTCCTTGAACTCACAGATACGCAGTATTTT.

In nucleotides, the CDR3 is TGTGCCAGCAGTCCGACAGGGGGTAGGTTCTTC. It translates to CASSPTGGRFF. This rearrangement joins TRBV6-6 to TRBJ2-1, with 9 positions matching TRBD1. This CDR3 is 11 amino acids long. V gave up 5 bases and J gave up 15 bases; unmatched junction bases: 5. Germline V gives CDR1 MNHNY, CDR2 SVGAGI (reference sequence).

There are a few counts of this clonotype. The V and J genes are TRBV15 and TRBJ2-7; 8 bases are a match to TRBD2. CDR1 LNHNV and CDR2 YYDKDF come from the germline V gene (reference sequence). V shed 1 base, J shed 9 bases, and the junction held 11 bases outside the gene matches. The CDR3 has 15 amino acids. The CDR3 nucleotides are TGTGCCACCAGCAGAGTGAAGCGGGAGAGAAAAGGGCAGTACTTC. Protein product: CATSRVKRERKGQYF.